These 17 T cell receptor beta chains share one sample of origin, sequenced in a study of human T cells and chemical hapten exposure. As for time point: patch test 1, 2 weeks after DPC sensitization. Treatment: therapeutic diphenylcyclopropenone sensitization with weekly scalp DPC. TCRdb fed the RACE reads into MiXCR, producing one record per CDR3 protein. Of approximately 350,000 distinct CDR3 sequences detected, approximately 6.3% appear once; the ten largest clones hold around 8.2%. This sample comprised whole blood, obtained in connection with sensitization to the hapten diphenylcyclopropenone (DPC). The source is a woman between 18 and 29 years old with alopecia areata. Some clones in this sample may be carry-over from other donors' samples.

This clonotype has at least ten counts. The rearrangement links TRBV3-1 to TRBJ2-2; tentatively, D is TRBD1 (6 bases). Germline V gene lookup returns CDR1 LGHDT and CDR2 YNNKEL (reference sequence). The CDR3 has 15 amino acids. The germline V and J ends were trimmed by 0 bases and 4 bases, with 9 bases remaining between them. The CDR3 DNA follows: TGTGCCAGCAGCCAAGAGGGGGCGGGCACCGGGGAGCTGTTTTTT. This encodes CASSQEGAGTGELFF.

This clonotype has only a few counts. This chain links TRBV2 with TRBJ2-7; D unclear. V was clipped by 2 bases and J by 4 bases, with 15 bases between them. Germline values: CDR1 SNHLY, CDR2 FYNNEI. The CDR3 runs to 15 residues. DNA for the CDR3: TGTGCCAGCAGTGAACTTCAACCCGAACCATACGAGCAGTACTTC. Residues: CASSELQPEPYEQYF.

This clonotype was seen many times. J is TRBJ2-2 and V is TRBV20-1, with a possible D match to TRBD2 (6 bases). Germline lookup yields CDR1 DFQATT and CDR2 SNEGSKA (reference sequence). V lost 3 bases, J lost 0 bases, and 8 bases lay in between. CDR3 length: 14 amino acids. CDR3 coding DNA: TGCAGTGCTAGCGCGGGGACGAACACCGGGGAGCTGTTTTTT. Translated, it gives CSASAGTNTGELFF.

The chain employs TRBV7-9 and TRBJ1-1; D gene ambiguous. V was trimmed by 0 bases and J by 6 bases, leaving 14 bases between them. The CDR3 is 15 amino acids. Germline assignment: CDR1 SEHNR and CDR2 FQNEAQ (reference sequence). The CDR3 DNA sequence: TGTGCCAGCAGCTTAGCGCGGGAGGTGTTCGCTGAAGCTTTCTTT. Amino acid sequence: CASSLAREVFAEAFF. The full variable domain, in which reference TRBV7-9 and TRBJ1-1 provide the parts outside the CDR3, is DTGVSQNPRHKITKRGQNVTFRCDPISEHNRLYWYRQTLGQGPEFLTYFQNEAQLEKSRLLSDRFSAERPKGSFSTLEIQRTEQGDSAMYLCASSLAREVFAEAFFGQGTRLTVV.

This clonotype was found a few times. V is TRBV7-9 and J is TRBJ2-1, with 10 bases fitting TRBD1. V lost 8 bases, J lost 6 bases, and 7 bases stayed unmatched. The germline gives CDR1 SEHNR, CDR2 FQNEAQ (reference sequence). The CDR3 has 14 residues. CDR3 region: CASSGTGDSNEQFF. The CDR3 DNA reads TGTGCCAGCTCCGGGACAGGGGATAGCAATGAGCAGTTCTTC.

This clonotype was picked up a small number of times. The chain carries TRBV5-1 and TRBJ2-5; TRBD1 is a possible D gene (5 bases). The V end was cut by 3 bases, the J end by 1 base, with 19 bases between. The germline gives CDR1 SGHRS, CDR2 YFSETQ. The CDR3 sequence is 17 residues long. The CDR3, as DNA: TGCGCCAGCAGCTATGAACCCCAGACAGCAATCCAAGAGACCCAGTACTTC. Amino acids: CASSYEPQTAIQETQYF.

This clonotype was counted many times. The chain combines TRBV6-5 with TRBJ1-3; D remains ambiguous. From germline, CDR1 is MNHEY and CDR2 SVGAGI. V was clipped by 5 bases and J by 0 bases, with 14 bases between them. The CDR3 runs 16 residues. The CDR3, as DNA: TGTGCCAGCAGTCCCCGAGACTGGTTCTCTGGAAACACCATATATTTT. Residues: CASSPRDWFSGNTIYF.

The chain is built from TRBV7-2 and TRBJ2-5; D is ambiguous. Trimming took 1 base from V and 1 from J, leaving 7 bases between them. CDR3 length: 14 amino acids. Germline V CDR1 and CDR2: SGHTA, FQGNSA. For the CDR3, the DNA is TGTGCCAGCAGCTTAGGTTTCATCCAAGAGACCCAGTACTTC. Its protein is CASSLGFIQETQYF. Full variable domain (outside the CDR3, taken from reference TRBV7-2 and TRBJ2-5): GAGVSQSPSNKVTEKGKDVELRCDPISGHTALYWYRQSLGQGLEFLIYFQGNSAPDKSGLPSDRFSAERTGGSVSTLTIQRTQQEDSAVYLCASSLGFIQETQYFGPGTRLLVL.

This sequence joins TRBV12-3 or TRBV12-4 and TRBJ2-7; D may be TRBD2 (6 bases). There are 12 residues in the CDR3. Deletions cut 8 bases from V and 6 bases from J, with 14 bases between. This CDR3 is CASGGGGVEQYF. CDR3 nucleotide sequence: TGTGCCAGCGGAGGAGGAGGGGTCGAGCAGTACTTC.

The sample holds many counts of this clonotype. This rearrangement joins TRBV28 to TRBJ1-1, with 9 bases aligning to TRBD1. The CDR3 covers 15 residues. Germline CDR1 reads MDHEN; CDR2 reads SYDVKM. Losses at the gene ends were 5 bases for V and 5 bases for J; bases not matched to a gene: 9. CDR3 loop: CASSIHTGGRTEAFF. CDR3 nucleotide sequence: TGTGCCAGCAGTATACATACAGGGGGCCGGACTGAAGCTTTCTTT.

This chain links TRBV18 with TRBJ2-4; maybe TRBD2 (5 bases). The CDR3 consists of 14 residues. CDR1 and CDR2 (germline): KGHSH, LQKENI. V was clipped by 0 bases and J by 6 bases, with 9 bases between them. The CDR3: CASSPPTGTNIQYF. For the CDR3, the DNA is TGTGCCAGCTCACCACCAACGGGAACAAACATTCAGTACTTC.

This clonotype was seen ten or more times. The chain is built from TRBV20-1 and TRBJ2-3, with TRBD1 matching over 7 bases. Trimming at V came to 5 bases and at J to 4 bases, leaving 3 bases not matched to a gene. The length of the CDR3 is 12 residues. Germline V gives CDR1 DFQATT, CDR2 SNEGSKA (reference sequence). DNA of the CDR3: TGCAGTGCTGACAGGGCGGCAGATACGCAGTATTTT. Translation: CSADRAADTQYF.

This clonotype occurred a few times. This chain connects TRBV6-1 to TRBJ1-6, with D tentatively TRBD1 (5 bases). Per germline, CDR1 MNHNS and CDR2 SASEGT. Deletions cut 10 bases from V and 10 bases from J, with 17 bases between. The CDR3 totals 13 residues. The CDR3 DNA follows: TGTGCCATCTCAAGGGGATTTGAATCACCCCTCCACTTT. As protein: CAISRGFESPLHF.

This chain connects TRBV7-2 to TRBJ2-3, with 7 bases fitting TRBD2. This CDR3 contains 15 residues. The V gene's germline CDR1 is SGHTA and CDR2 FQGNSA. V lost 8 bases to trimming and J lost 2 bases; unmatched junction nucleotides: 10. CDR3 region: CASGMVGGLTDTQYF. For the CDR3, the DNA is TGTGCCAGCGGAATGGTGGGAGGGCTCACAGATACGCAGTATTTT.

This clonotype was counted only a few times. The V and J genes are TRBV4-3 and TRBJ1-4; 8 bases are shared with TRBD1. The CDR3 has 15 residues. V shed 3 bases, J shed 5 bases, and the junction held 5 bases outside the gene matches. Germline V lookup: CDR1 LGHNA, CDR2 YSLEER. CDR3 sequence: CASSHTTGENEKLFF. The CDR3 bases are TGCGCCAGCAGCCATACGACAGGGGAGAATGAAAAACTGTTTTTT.

This clonotype was recorded many times. The chain recombines TRBV6-5 with TRBJ1-5; a weak D match, TRBD1 (5 bases). This CDR3 spans 15 amino acids. Trimming removed 7 bases at V and 2 bases at J, with 15 bases between. Germline V gives CDR1 MNHEY, CDR2 SVGAGI. CDR3 sequence: CASKTLARGNQPQHF. The CDR3, as DNA: TGTGCCAGCAAGACCCTTGCCAGGGGCAATCAGCCCCAGCATTTT.

This rearrangement joins TRBV18 to TRBJ2-6; unclear D gene. Per the germline V gene, CDR1 is KGHSH and CDR2 is LQKENI. Trimming removed 6 bases at V and 0 bases at J, with 15 bases between. The CDR3 length is 17 residues. This CDR3 is CASSFNPRASGANVLTF. CDR3 coding DNA: TGTGCCAGCTCCTTCAACCCAAGGGCCTCTGGGGCCAACGTCCTGACTTTC.